This entry concerns a single TCR beta chain. The library came from three nested PCR rounds adapted from ARM-PCR protocols. A single record per CDR3 protein comes from TCRdb applying MiXCR to the multiplex PCR reads. The sample includes around 80,000 distinct CDR3 sequences, about four fifths seen only once; the top ten take about 47%. No cell sorting was done before RNA was extracted from the tissue. The normal lung tissue was taken more than 3 cm from the tumor edge. The data originate from a study of tumor and adjacent non-tumor tissue in lung cancer. CDR1 and CDR2 from the germline V gene are SGHAT and FQDESV (reference sequence). V lost 5 bases, J lost 3 bases, and 10 bases lay in between. The CDR3 loop spans 13 amino acids.

The TCR was taken from a man in his fifties or sixties with non-small cell lung cancer. Specimen: distant non-tumor lung tissue. The chain joins TRBV11-1 to TRBJ1-1; D might be TRBD1 (5 bases). CDR3: CASSTQGDTEAFF. CDR3 DNA sequence: TGTGCCAGCAGCACGCAGGGTGACACTGAAGCTTTCTTT. Looking up the rest from reference TRBV11-1 and TRBJ1-1 gives the full variable domain: EAEVAQSPRYKITEKSQAVAFWCDPISGHATLYWYRQILGQGPELLVQFQDESVVDDSQLPKDRFSAERLKGVDSTLKIQPAELGDSAMYLCASSTQGDTEAFFGQGTRLTVV.